What follows are 27 T cell receptor beta chains derived from one specimen sequenced in a study of breast tumors, draining lymph nodes, adjacent tissues. Using its own MiXCR run on the multiplex PCR reads, TCRdb lists one record per CDR3 protein. The sample has under 250,000 distinct CDR3 sequences; about 30% are singletons. The lymph nodes were axillary draining lymph nodes from breast cancer patients. The sequenced sample was axillary lymph node tissue. These receptors were collected from a female donor with breast cancer. Some clones in this sample may be carry-over from other donors' samples.

This clonotype appeared many times. Written as DNA, the CDR3 is TGTGCCAGCAGTTTAGTGGGTGGAAATCAGCCCCAGCATTTT. Its protein is CASSLVGGNQPQHF. This chain links TRBV27 with TRBJ1-5; D unclear. CDR1 is MNHEY and CDR2 is SMNVEV in the germline V gene (reference sequence). The CDR3 is made up of 14 amino acids. V lost 2 bases and J lost 4, with 9 bases in between.

This clonotype was seen repeatedly, ten times or more. The chain is built from TRBV28 and TRBJ2-7; tentative D call: TRBD1 (6 bases). Germline-derived CDR1 and CDR2 are MDHEN and SYDVKM. This CDR3 is built from 14 residues. The ends were cut back, 2 bases at V and 5 bases at J, with 13 bases in the middle. CDR3 loop: CASSLRGSSHEQYF. The CDR3 coding sequence is TGTGCCAGCAGTTTAAGGGGGAGTTCCCACGAGCAGTACTTC.

At least ten counts were recorded for this clonotype. The gene calls are TRBV4-2 and TRBJ1-3; D unclear. The CDR3 length is 14 residues. The V end lost 5 bases, the J end lost 2 bases, and 10 bases lay between the germline ends. Germline V lookup: CDR1 LGHNA, CDR2 YNFKEQ. The CDR3 sequence: CASSSRTAGNTIYF. CDR3 DNA: TGTGCCAGCAGCTCAAGGACCGCTGGAAACACCATATATTTT.

There are a few counts of this clonotype. In DNA form, the CDR3 reads TGTGCCAGCAGTCAGGTGGGGAACACTGAAGCTTTCTTT. This codes for CASSQVGNTEAFF. The V and J genes are TRBV6-5 and TRBJ1-1; D gene uncertain. Germline V gene sequence: CDR1 MNHEY, CDR2 SVGAGI. This CDR3 contains 13 residues. Trimming cost V 5 bases and J 1 base, with 8 bases left between them.

This clonotype was seen many times. CDR3 region: CASSQEALAGYEQYF. The CDR3 DNA follows: TGCGCCAGCAGCCAAGAGGCTCTAGCGGGATACGAGCAGTACTTC. The chain uses TRBV4-1 and TRBJ2-7; 9 bases are shared with TRBD2. J gave up 4 bases and V 0 bases, and 4 bases lay outside the gene matches. The CDR3 covers 15 residues. In germline, CDR1 is MGHRA, CDR2 YSYEKL.

This clonotype occurred once. One junction end disagrees with the germline gene, perhaps due to a read error. The V call is TRBV9, the J call TRBJ2-5; TRBD2 might be the D (5 bases). The CDR3 runs 14 residues. CDR1 and CDR2 from the germline V gene are SGDLS and YYNGEE. CDR3 nucleotides: TGTGCCAGCAGCCGGGATAGGAACCAAGAGACCCAGTCCTTC. Its protein is CASSRDRNQETQSF.

This clonotype was recorded at least ten times. The rearrangement uses TRBV7-9 and TRBJ2-1; a weak D match, TRBD2 (6 bases). From germline, CDR1 is SEHNR and CDR2 FQNEAQ (reference sequence). The CDR3 contains 18 residues. V dropped 5 bases and J dropped 0 bases, with 20 bases sitting between them. The DNA for the CDR3 is TGTGCCAGCAGCCCACCCCAAGGGCGGGAAAGCTCCTACAATGAGCAGTTCTTC. Protein product: CASSPPQGRESSYNEQFF.

The chain joins TRBV12-5 to TRBJ1-6; 7 bases line up with TRBD1. J gave up 4 bases and V 6 bases, and 6 bases lay outside the gene matches. The length of the CDR3 is 15 residues. Germline CDR1 LGHNT, CDR2 FRNRAP. CDR3 in amino acids: CASGRDSCYNSPLHF. Here the CDR3 DNA reads TGTGCTAGTGGGCGGGACAGCTGTTATAATTCACCCCTCCACTTT.

This clonotype was detected many times. The genes are TRBV5-1 and TRBJ1-3; D remains ambiguous. From germline, CDR1 is SGHRS and CDR2 YFSETQ. CDR3 length: 12 amino acids. Trimming cost V 3 bases and J 3 bases, with 4 bases left between them. CDR3 DNA sequence: TGCGCCAGCAGCTCTGGTGGAAACACCATATATTTT. Its translation: CASSSGGNTIYF.

This clonotype was counted ten times or more. A much larger clone is a single base away; this may be a read error. The chain couples TRBV29-1 to TRBJ2-3; possibly TRBD2 for D (5 bases). Looked up from germline, CDR1 is SQVTM and CDR2 is ANQGSEA. The CDR3 is made up of 14 amino acids. This CDR3 reads CSVEPSGNTDAQYF. CDR3 sequence (DNA): TGCAGCGTTGAGCCCAGCGGAAACACAGATGCGCAGTATTTT.

This clonotype was found a few times. The conserved phenylalanine or tryptophan is not found at the CDR3 terminus, so this likely reflects a read error. The chain is built from TRBV4-2 and TRBJ2-1; 7 nucleotides align to TRBD1. V was pared by 7 bases and J by 10 bases, with 10 bases of the junction left unmatched. CDR3 length: 13 amino acids. Germline CDR1 LGHNA, CDR2 YNFKEQ. This CDR3 is CASTRQGFNEQFL. CDR3 DNA: TGTGCCAGCACCAGACAGGGTTTCAACGAGCAGTTCCTC.

The J gene is TRBJ2-2, the V gene TRBV9; 7 bases agree with TRBD2. In germline, CDR1 is SGDLS, CDR2 YYNGEE. The CDR3 consists of 12 residues. V shed 4 bases and J 7 bases; nucleotides not matched to a gene: 1. The DNA of the CDR3 is TGTGCCAGCAGCAGGACTAGCGGGGAGCTGTTTTTT. Translated, it gives CASSRTSGELFF.

This clonotype showed up just a few times. The chain has TRBV28 and TRBJ2-7; D perhaps matches TRBD1 (7 bases). CDR3 length equals 14 residues. Per germline, CDR1 MDHEN and CDR2 SYDVKM. The V end lost 3 bases, the J end lost 4 bases, and 13 bases lay between the germline ends. The CDR3 bases are TGTGCCAGCAGTTTGACTAGGGGGCCATACGAGCAGTACTTC. This encodes CASSLTRGPYEQYF. The full variable domain, its missing parts supplied by reference TRBV28 and TRBJ2-7, is DVKVTQSSRYLVKRTGEKVFLECVQDMDHENMFWYRQDPGLGLRLIYFSYDVKMKEKGDIPEGYSVSREKKERFSLILESASTNQTSMYLCASSLTRGPYEQYFGPGTRLTVT.

In this sample, this clonotype turned up many times. The J gene is TRBJ2-7, the V gene TRBV20-1, with D uncertain. Deletions cut 5 bases from V and 2 bases from J, with 4 bases between. The CDR3 totals 10 residues. Germline CDR1 is DFQATT and CDR2 is SNEGSKA (reference sequence). In nucleotides, the CDR3 is TGCAGTGCTGCTCCCTACGAGCAGTACTTC. Translated, it gives CSAAPYEQYF.

This clonotype occurred many times. This chain uses TRBV7-2 with TRBJ1-6; D remains ambiguous. Per germline, CDR1 SGHTA and CDR2 FQGNSA. V was clipped by 2 bases and J by 5 bases, with 10 bases between them. The CDR3 has 15 amino acids. This chain's CDR3 is CASSLQEGDNSPLHF. In DNA, the CDR3 is TGTGCCAGCAGCTTACAGGAGGGTGATAATTCACCCCTCCACTTT.

This clonotype was observed many times. The chain recombines TRBV11-3 with TRBJ1-2; no firm D call. V lost 2 bases, J lost 4 bases, and 5 bases lay in between. CDR3 length: 12 amino acids. Germline loops: CDR1 SGHNT, CDR2 YENEEA. The CDR3 loop is CASSLWGYGYTF. DNA of the CDR3: TGTGCCAGCAGCTTATGGGGCTATGGCTACACCTTC.

This clonotype has a handful of counts. A single base separates this from a much larger clone, so it may be a read error. This chain joins TRBV6-1 and TRBJ2-7, with D possibly called TRBD1 or TRBD2 (6 bases each). Deletions cut 6 bases from V and 6 bases from J, with 15 bases between. The CDR3 runs to 13 residues. Germline-derived CDR1 and CDR2 are MNHNS and SASEGT. The DNA for the CDR3 is TGTGCCAGCAGACAAAGGTGGGGGGCCGAGCAGTACTTC. It codes for CASRQRWGAEQYF.

This clonotype was recorded many times. This chain connects TRBV5-5 to TRBJ2-5; D remains ambiguous. V shed 1 base and J shed 5 bases, with 9 bases lying between them. Germline CDR1 and CDR2: SGHKS and YYEKEE (reference sequence). CDR3 length: 13 residues. This chain's CDR3 is CASSLPHRETQYF. The CDR3, as DNA: TGTGCCAGCAGCTTGCCCCACCGGGAGACCCAGTACTTC. The full variable domain, in which reference TRBV5-5 and TRBJ2-5 provide the parts outside the CDR3, is DAGVTQSPTHLIKTRGQQVTLRCSPISGHKSVSWYQQVLGQGPQFIFQYYEKEERGRGNFPDRFSARQFPNYSSELNVNALLLGDSALYLCASSLPHRETQYFGPGTRLLVL.

This clonotype was recorded many times. The V and J genes are TRBV4-2 and TRBJ2-4; 7 nucleotides align to TRBD2. Germline trimming cut 5 bases from V and 7 bases from J; bases unmatched to any gene: 11. This CDR3 is built from 15 residues. Germline CDR1 LGHNA, CDR2 YNFKEQ. CDR3 protein: CASSEGQSGVNIQYF. In DNA form, the CDR3 reads TGTGCCAGCAGCGAGGGGCAAAGCGGGGTCAACATTCAGTACTTC.

Only a few counts were recorded for this clonotype. Given a much more abundant clone one base away, this may be a read error. The chain employs TRBV20-1 and TRBJ2-2; the D gene could be TRBD1 or TRBD2 (5 bases each). The CDR3 is 13 amino acids. The V end lost 2 bases, the J end lost 9 bases, and 13 bases lay between the germline ends. The V gene's germline CDR1 is DFQATT and CDR2 SNEGSKA (reference sequence). CDR3 bases: TGCAGTGCTAGAACCCTTGGGACCAGGGAGCTGTTTTTT. Amino acid sequence: CSARTLGTRELFF.

This clonotype was seen many times. The CDR3 spells CASSLEGGASNQPQHF. In nucleotides, the CDR3 is TGCGCCAGCAGCTTGGAGGGAGGGGCGAGCAATCAGCCCCAGCATTTT. The chain couples TRBV5-1 to TRBJ1-5, with D perhaps TRBD1 (5 bases). V shed 0 bases and J shed 1 base, with 11 bases lying between them. CDR1 SGHRS and CDR2 YFSETQ come from the germline V gene. The CDR3 is 16 amino acids.

A note on this clonotype: Given the absence of the conserved phenylalanine or tryptophan at the CDR3 end, a read error is likely. The rearrangement joins TRBV7-9 to TRBJ2-3; D is unresolved. Germline CDR1 and CDR2: SEHNR and FQNEAQ (reference sequence). V was shortened by 5 bases and J by 4 bases, with 7 bases between the two germline ends. The length of the CDR3 is 12 residues. The CDR3 nucleotides read TGTGCCAGCAGCCTACTTTCAGATACGCAGTATTCT. Protein sequence: CASSLLSDTQYS.

This clonotype was recorded a few times. This sequence may be a read error, since a much larger clone differs from it by one base. This chain uses TRBV5-4 with TRBJ2-7, with D uncertain. The germline V gene encodes CDR1 SGHNT and CDR2 YYREEE (reference sequence). This CDR3 contains 13 residues. Trimming cost V 4 bases and J 2 bases, with 10 bases left between them. The CDR3, as DNA: TGTGCCAGCAGCCCCGCGTTGGCCTACGAGCAGTACTTC. Translating it yields CASSPALAYEQYF.

This sequence joins TRBV12-3 or TRBV12-4 and TRBJ2-7; 10 bases map to TRBD2. V was clipped by 6 bases and J by 6 bases; unmatched bases: 11. The CDR3 runs to 15 residues. In nucleotides, the CDR3 is TGTGCCAGCAGCAGAGCGGGAGGGCCGGTCACCGAGCAGTACTTC. Encoded protein: CASSRAGGPVTEQYF.

This clonotype was found many times. This chain uses TRBV6-6 with TRBJ2-7, with D perhaps TRBD1 (5 bases). Germline CDR1 is MNHNY and CDR2 is SVGAGI (reference sequence). CDR3 size: 15 residues. The ends were cut back, 5 bases at V and 3 bases at J, with 17 bases in the middle. CDR3 nucleotides: TGTGCCAGCAGTCCCCCACGACAGAGTATCTACGAGCAGTACTTC. Translating gives CASSPPRQSIYEQYF.

This clonotype was observed many times. The chain couples TRBV20-1 to TRBJ2-3; possible D gene TRBD2, 6 bases. Looked up from germline, CDR1 is DFQATT and CDR2 is SNEGSKA (reference sequence). Trimming stripped 7 bases from V and 8 bases from J, with 10 bases between. The CDR3 spans 10 residues. The CDR3 region is CSERETTQYF. CDR3 DNA sequence: TGCAGTGAACGGGAGACTACGCAGTATTTT.

This clonotype was seen ten or more times. The chain is built from TRBV19 and TRBJ1-2; a weak D match, TRBD1 (5 bases). The germline V and J ends were trimmed by 2 bases and 8 bases, with 12 bases remaining between them. The germline CDR1 and CDR2 sequences are LNHDA and SQIVND (reference sequence). CDR3 length: 13 residues. The CDR3 loop reads CASSIQGSAGYTF. For the CDR3, the DNA is TGTGCCAGTAGTATACAGGGATCAGCCGGCTACACCTTC.